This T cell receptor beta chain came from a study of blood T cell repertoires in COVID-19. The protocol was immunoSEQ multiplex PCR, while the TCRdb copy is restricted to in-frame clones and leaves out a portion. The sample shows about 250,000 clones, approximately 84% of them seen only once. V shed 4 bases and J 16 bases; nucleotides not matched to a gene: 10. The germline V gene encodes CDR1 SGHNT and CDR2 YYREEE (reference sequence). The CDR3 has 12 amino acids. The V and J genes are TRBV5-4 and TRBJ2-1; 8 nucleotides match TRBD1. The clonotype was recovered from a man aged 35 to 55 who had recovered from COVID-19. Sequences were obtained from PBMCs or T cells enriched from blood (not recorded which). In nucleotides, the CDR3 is TGTGCCAGCAGCCATCCGACAGGGGTTCAATTCTTC. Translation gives CASSHPTGVQFF.